This T cell receptor beta chain is drawn from a study of early stage breast cancer tumors. CDR1 is GTSNPN, CDR2 SVGIG, per germline (reference sequence). The V gene lost 0 bases and the J gene lost 5 bases, with 17 bases spanning the gap. The CDR3 is 15 residues long. This clone was counted once. Clones were read by immunoSEQ multiplex PCR, and TCRdb kept only the in-frame ones, dropping some. The sample lists under 75,000 clones; around 80% were seen once. The chain employs TRBV30 and TRBJ2-7, with TRBD1 as a possible D gene (7 bases). Specimen: blood. The sequence derives from a person in their thirties with breast cancer. The CDR3 region is CAWSVQLTGRNEQYF. In DNA, the CDR3 is TGTGCCTGGAGTGTACAGCTGACAGGGAGGAACGAGCAGTACTTC.